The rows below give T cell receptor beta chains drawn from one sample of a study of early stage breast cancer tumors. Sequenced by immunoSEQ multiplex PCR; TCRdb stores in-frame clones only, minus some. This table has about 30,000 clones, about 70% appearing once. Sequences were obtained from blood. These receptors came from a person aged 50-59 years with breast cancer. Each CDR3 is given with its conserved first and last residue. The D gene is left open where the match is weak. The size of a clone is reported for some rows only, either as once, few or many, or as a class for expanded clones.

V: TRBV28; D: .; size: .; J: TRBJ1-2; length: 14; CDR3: CASSPLGLNYGYTF; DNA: TGTGCCAGCAGTCCCCTCGGCCTTAACTATGGCTACACCTTC
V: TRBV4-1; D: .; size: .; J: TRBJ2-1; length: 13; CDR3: CASSQRQDLEQFF; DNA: TGCGCCAGCAGCCAACGACAGGATCTTGAGCAGTTCTTC
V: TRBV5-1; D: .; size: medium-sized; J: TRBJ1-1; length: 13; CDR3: CASSWETATEAFF; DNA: TGCGCCAGCAGCTGGGAAACAGCTACTGAAGCTTTCTTT
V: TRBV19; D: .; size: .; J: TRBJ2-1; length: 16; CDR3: CATAGLGASSYNEQFF; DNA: TGTGCCACCGCCGGGTTGGGGGCCAGCTCCTACAATGAGCAGTTCTTC
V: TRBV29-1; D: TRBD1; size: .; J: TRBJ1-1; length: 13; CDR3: CSVDDGQGTEAFF; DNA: TGCAGCGTTGACGACGGACAGGGCACTGAAGCTTTCTTT
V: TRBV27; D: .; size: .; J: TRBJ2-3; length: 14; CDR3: CASRFRDPTYTQYF; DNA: TGTGCCAGCAGGTTTCGCGACCCCACCTATACGCAGTATTTT
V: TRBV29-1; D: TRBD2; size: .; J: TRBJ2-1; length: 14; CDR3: CSSIAGRSYNEQFF; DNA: TGCAGCTCAATAGCGGGACGCTCCTACAATGAGCAGTTCTTC
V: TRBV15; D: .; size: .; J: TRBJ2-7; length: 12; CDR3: CATSSSVAEQYF; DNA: TGTGCCACCAGCAGTTCAGTCGCCGAGCAGTACTTC
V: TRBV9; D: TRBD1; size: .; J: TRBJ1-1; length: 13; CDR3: CASDRGPNTEAFF; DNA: TGTGCCAGCGACAGGGGACCTAACACTGAAGCTTTCTTT
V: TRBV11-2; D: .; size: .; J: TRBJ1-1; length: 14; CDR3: CASSLAWGRGEAFF; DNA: TGTGCCAGCAGCTTAGCATGGGGGCGGGGTGAAGCTTTCTTT
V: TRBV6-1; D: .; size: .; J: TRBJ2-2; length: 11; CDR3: CASRDGGELFF; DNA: TGTGCCAGCAGGGATGGGGGGGAGCTGTTTTTT
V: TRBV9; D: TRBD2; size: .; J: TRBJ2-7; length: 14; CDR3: CARKRGRVPYEQYF; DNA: TGTGCCAGAAAGCGAGGGAGGGTTCCCTACGAGCAGTACTTC
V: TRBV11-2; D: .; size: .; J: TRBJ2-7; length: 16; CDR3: CASSLVVAGRSYEQYF; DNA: TGTGCCAGCAGCTTAGTAGTGGCGGGACGATCCTACGAGCAGTACTTC
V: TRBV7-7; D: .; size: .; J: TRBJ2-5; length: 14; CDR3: CASSRTSYQETQYF; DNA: TGTGCTAGCAGCCGGACAAGTTACCAAGAGACCCAGTACTTC
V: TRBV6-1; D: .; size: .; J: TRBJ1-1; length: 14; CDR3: CASSQEWGNTEAFF; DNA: TGTGCCAGCAGCCAAGAGTGGGGGAACACTGAAGCTTTCTTT
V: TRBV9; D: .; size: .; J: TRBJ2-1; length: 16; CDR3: CASSSRTANLYNEQFF; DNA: TGTGCCAGCAGCTCCCGGACGGCAAATTTATACAATGAGCAGTTCTTC
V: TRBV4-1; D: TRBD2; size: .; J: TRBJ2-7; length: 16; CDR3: CASSQGRASGSYEQYF; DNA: TGCGCCAGCAGCCAAGGCCGGGCTAGCGGGAGCTACGAGCAGTACTTC
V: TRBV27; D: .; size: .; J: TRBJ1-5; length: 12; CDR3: CAGAGSDQPQHF; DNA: TGTGCGGGCGCGGGCTCGGATCAGCCCCAGCATTTT
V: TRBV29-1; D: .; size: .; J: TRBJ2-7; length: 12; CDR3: CSVGPASGAQYF; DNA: TGCAGCGTTGGCCCGGCTAGTGGGGCGCAGTACTTC
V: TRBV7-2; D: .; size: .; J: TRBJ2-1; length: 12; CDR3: CASSSDSGRQFF; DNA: TGTGCCAGCAGCTCGGACTCCGGGCGGCAGTTCTTC
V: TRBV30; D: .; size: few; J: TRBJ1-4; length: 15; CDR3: CAWSHTDRPREKLFF; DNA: TGTGCCTGGAGTCATACTGACAGGCCGCGGGAAAAACTGTTTTTT
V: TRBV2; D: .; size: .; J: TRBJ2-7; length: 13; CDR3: CASKSSSSYEQYF; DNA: TGTGCCAGCAAGTCGAGCAGCTCCTACGAGCAGTACTTC
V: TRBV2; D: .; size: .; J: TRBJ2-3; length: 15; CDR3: CASLWSRENGDTQYF; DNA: TGTGCCAGCCTATGGTCGCGAGAGAACGGAGATACGCAGTATTTT
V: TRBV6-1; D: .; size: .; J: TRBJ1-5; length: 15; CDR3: CASSEESGVNQPQHF; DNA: TGTGCCAGCAGTGAAGAGTCGGGGGTCAATCAGCCCCAGCATTTT
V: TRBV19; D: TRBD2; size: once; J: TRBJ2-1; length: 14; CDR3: CASTLSGIRNEQFF; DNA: TGTGCCAGTACACTTAGCGGGATCCGCAATGAGCAGTTCTTC
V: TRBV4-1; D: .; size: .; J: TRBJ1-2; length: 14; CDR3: CASSPEEGIYGYTF; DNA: TGCGCCAGCAGCCCTGAGGAAGGGATCTATGGCTACACCTTC
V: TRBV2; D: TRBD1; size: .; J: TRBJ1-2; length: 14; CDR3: CASRSGTGDYGYTF; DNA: TGTGCCAGCAGATCCGGGACAGGGGACTATGGCTACACCTTC
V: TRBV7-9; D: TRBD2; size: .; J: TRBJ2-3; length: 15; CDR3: CASSLSSGVTDTQYF; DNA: TGTGCCAGCAGCCTATCTAGCGGGGTCACAGATACGCAGTATTTT
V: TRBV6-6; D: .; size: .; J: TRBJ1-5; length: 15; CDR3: CASSYGRDHNQPQHF; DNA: TGTGCCAGCAGTTATGGCAGGGACCACAATCAGCCCCAGCATTTT
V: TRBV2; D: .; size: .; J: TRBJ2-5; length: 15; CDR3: CASGDEGGVGETQYF; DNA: TGTGCCAGCGGGGATGAAGGTGGGGTCGGAGAGACCCAGTACTTC
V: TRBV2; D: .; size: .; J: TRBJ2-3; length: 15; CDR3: CASSGLLVMTDTQYF; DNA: TGTGCCAGCAGTGGCCTACTAGTTATGACAGATACGCAGTATTTT
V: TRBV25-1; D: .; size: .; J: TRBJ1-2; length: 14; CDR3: CASEGGDLDYGYTF; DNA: TGTGCCAGTGAGGGGGGAGACCTAGACTATGGCTACACCTTC
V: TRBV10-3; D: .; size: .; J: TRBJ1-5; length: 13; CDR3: CAISDGGNQPQHF; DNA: TGTGCCATCAGTGATGGTGGAAATCAGCCCCAGCATTTT
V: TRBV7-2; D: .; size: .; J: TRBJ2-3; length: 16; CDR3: CASSSPRTPSADTQYF; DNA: TGTGCCAGCAGCTCCCCAAGGACTCCAAGCGCAGATACGCAGTATTTT
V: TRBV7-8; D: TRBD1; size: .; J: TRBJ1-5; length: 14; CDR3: CASSQGQPSQPQHF; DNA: TGTGCCAGCAGCCAGGGACAGCCAAGTCAGCCCCAGCATTTT
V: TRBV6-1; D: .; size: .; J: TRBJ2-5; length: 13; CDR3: CASSEVDQETQYF; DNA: TGTGCCAGCAGTGAAGTGGATCAAGAGACCCAGTACTTC
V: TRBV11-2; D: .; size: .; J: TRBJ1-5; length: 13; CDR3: CASSLGFNQPQHF; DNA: TGTGCCAGCAGCTTGGGATTCAATCAGCCCCAGCATTTT
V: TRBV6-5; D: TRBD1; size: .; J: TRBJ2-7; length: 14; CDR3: CASIIQGADEEQYF; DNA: TGTGCCAGCATTATCCAGGGGGCTGATGAAGAGCAGTACTTC
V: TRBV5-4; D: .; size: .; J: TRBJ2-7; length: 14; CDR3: CASSPSGGTYEQYF; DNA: TGTGCCAGCAGCCCCAGTGGGGGCACCTACGAGCAGTACTTC
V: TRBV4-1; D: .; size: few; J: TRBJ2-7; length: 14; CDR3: CASSQGGSSYEQYF; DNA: TGCGCCAGCAGCCAAGGCGGAAGCTCCTACGAGCAGTACTTC
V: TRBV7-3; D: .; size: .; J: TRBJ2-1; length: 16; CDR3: CASSPKVGRKYNEQFF; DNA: TGTGCCAGCAGCCCCAAGGTGGGCAGGAAGTACAATGAGCAGTTCTTC
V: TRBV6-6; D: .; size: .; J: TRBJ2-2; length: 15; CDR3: CASSPDGGATGELFF; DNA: TGTGCCAGCAGTCCCGACGGCGGAGCCACCGGGGAGCTGTTTTTT
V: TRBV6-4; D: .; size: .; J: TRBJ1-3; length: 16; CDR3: CASSPVGTGSGNTIYF; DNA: TGTGCCAGCAGTCCAGTCGGCACAGGGAGTGGAAACACCATATATTTT
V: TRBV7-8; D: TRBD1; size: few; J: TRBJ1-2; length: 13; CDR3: CASSPDRGRGYTF; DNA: TGTGCCAGCAGCCCAGACAGGGGGCGAGGCTACACCTTC
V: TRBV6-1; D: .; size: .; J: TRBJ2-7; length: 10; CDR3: CASITYEQYF; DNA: TGTGCCAGCATTACCTACGAGCAGTACTTC
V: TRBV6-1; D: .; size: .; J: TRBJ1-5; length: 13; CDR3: CASSEVWNQPQHF; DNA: TGTGCCAGCAGTGAGGTCTGGAATCAGCCCCAGCATTTT
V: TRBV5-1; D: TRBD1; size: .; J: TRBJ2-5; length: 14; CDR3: CASSLRGRGETQYF; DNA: TGCGCCAGCAGCTTAAGGGGGCGTGGTGAGACCCAGTACTTC
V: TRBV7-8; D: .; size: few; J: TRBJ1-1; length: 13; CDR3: CASSVLQGTEAFF; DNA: TGTGCCAGCAGCGTCCTCCAGGGGACTGAAGCTTTCTTT
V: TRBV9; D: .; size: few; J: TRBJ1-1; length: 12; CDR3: CASSPDAARAFF; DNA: TGTGCCAGCAGCCCCGACGCCGCGAGAGCTTTCTTT
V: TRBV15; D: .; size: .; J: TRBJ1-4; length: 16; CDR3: CATSRDLWAANEKLFF; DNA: TGTGCCACCAGCAGAGATCTCTGGGCAGCTAATGAAAAACTGTTTTTT
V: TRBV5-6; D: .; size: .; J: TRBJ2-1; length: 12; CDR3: CASSFGRNEQFF; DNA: TGTGCCAGCAGCTTCGGGCGGAATGAGCAGTTCTTC